These T cell receptor beta chains were read from a single sample in a study of beta chain features in type 1 diabetes. Assay used: immunoSEQ multiplex PCR; TCRdb lists only in-frame clones, some missing. Here the sample spans some 360,000 clones, around a tenth being singletons. Input material: central memory CD4+ T cells from blood. Receptors were obtained from a man aged 30 to 39 with type 1 diabetes. CDR3s include the opening cysteine and the closing phenylalanine or tryptophan. A D gene is named only where the DNA matches it firmly. Rows give clone size only sometimes, using once, few, many, or a class for an expanded clone.

cdr3_aa,cdr3_nt,j_call,d_call,v_call,clone_size
CAPYKRTSGGYYEQYF,TGTGCCCCGTATAAAAGGACTAGCGGTGGATACTACGAGCAGTACTTC,TRBJ2-7,TRBD2,TRBV27,-
CASSSMNTEAFF,TGTGCCAGCAGTTCCATGAACACTGAAGCTTTCTTT,TRBJ1-1,-,TRBV27,-
CASSRTSGTYYEQYF,TGTGCCAGCAGCAGGACTAGCGGGACTTACTACGAGCAGTACTTC,TRBJ2-7,TRBD2,TRBV7-8,-
CAGGTAENEQFF,TGTGCCGGGGGAACGGCGGAGAATGAGCAGTTCTTC,TRBJ2-1,-,TRBV5-4,many
CASSFPHAEGIEKLFF,TGTGCCAGCAGTTTCCCCCACGCCGAGGGGATAGAAAAACTGTTTTTT,TRBJ1-4,-,TRBV28,-
CASTSRDRAKNIQYF,TGTGCCAGCACTTCCCGGGACAGGGCTAAAAACATTCAGTACTTC,TRBJ2-4,TRBD1,TRBV6-5,few
CASSRAVNEKLFF,TGTGCCAGCAGTCGTGCGGTGAATGAAAAACTGTTTTTT,TRBJ1-4,-,TRBV6-1,few
CASSFWQGHQPQHF,TGTGCCAGCAGCTTTTGGCAGGGACATCAGCCCCAGCATTTT,TRBJ1-5,-,TRBV5-1,-
CASSLFAGAYEQYF,TGTGCCAGCAGCTTATTCGCGGGGGCCTACGAGCAGTACTTC,TRBJ2-7,TRBD2,TRBV7-2,few
CASARGSTDTQYF,TGTGCCAGCGCAAGGGGTTCCACAGATACGCAGTATTTT,TRBJ2-3,-,TRBV2,-
CASSLERGPRAQYEQYF,TGTGCCAGCAGCTTAGAACGCGGTCCGAGGGCTCAGTACGAGCAGTACTTC,TRBJ2-7,-,TRBV7-8,-
CASLSGGRDEQYF,TGTGCCAGCCTATCAGGGGGTCGTGACGAGCAGTACTTC,TRBJ2-7,TRBD1,TRBV6-1,few
CASSLSQGIGGEKLFF,TGTGCCAGCAGCTTGAGTCAGGGGATAGGAGGTGAAAAACTGTTTTTT,TRBJ1-4,-,TRBV7-9,few
CASSIQTSGTTDTQYF,TGTGCCAGTAGTATTCAGACTAGCGGGACTACAGATACGCAGTATTTT,TRBJ2-3,TRBD2,TRBV19,few
CASRRDPNTGELFF,TGTGCCAGCAGGAGGGACCCAAACACCGGGGAGCTGTTTTTT,TRBJ2-2,-,TRBV6-6,few
CASSRHRGDNTEAFF,TGTGCCAGCAGTCGACACAGGGGTGACAACACTGAAGCTTTCTTT,TRBJ1-1,TRBD1,TRBV2,few
CASSYEQTLRTEAFF,TGTGCCAGCAGTTACGAACAGACACTACGTACTGAAGCTTTCTTT,TRBJ1-1,-,TRBV6-6,few
CASSQTGPTGQFF,TGTGCCAGCAGTCAGACAGGCCCTACGGGGCAGTTCTTC,TRBJ2-1,-,TRBV6-1,-
CASSFTSGRASDEQFF,TGTGCCAGCAGCTTTACTAGCGGGAGGGCCTCTGATGAGCAGTTCTTC,TRBJ2-1,TRBD2,TRBV7-2,-
CASSVQGTVNTEAFF,TGCGCCAGCAGCGTTCAAGGGACGGTTAACACTGAAGCTTTCTTT,TRBJ1-1,-,TRBV5-1,few
CASSLTGAGNTIYF,TGTGCCAGCAGTCTGACAGGAGCTGGAAACACCATATATTTT,TRBJ1-3,-,TRBV6-5,-
CASSPHGGVVSGANVLTF,TGTGCCAGCAGTCCCCACGGGGGGGTAGTTTCTGGGGCCAACGTCCTGACTTTC,TRBJ2-6,TRBD2,TRBV28,-
CASSRKIRLAGLFNEQFF,TGTGCCAGCAGCCGCAAGATTCGACTAGCGGGACTGTTCAATGAGCAGTTCTTC,TRBJ2-1,TRBD2,TRBV7-8,few
CASSLGRRGKGNTIYF,TGTGCCAGCAGTTTGGGGCGCAGGGGAAAGGGAAACACCATATATTTT,TRBJ1-3,-,TRBV28,-
CASSPRQGVTDTQYF,TGTGCCAGTAGTCCGCGACAGGGGGTCACAGATACGCAGTATTTT,TRBJ2-3,TRBD1,TRBV19,many
CASSQDRAHTQYF,TGTGCTAGCAGCCAGGACAGGGCCCATACGCAGTATTTT,TRBJ2-3,TRBD1,TRBV7-7,few
CASRPRPGADTGELFF,TGCGCCAGCAGGCCAAGGCCAGGGGCTGACACCGGGGAGCTGTTTTTT,TRBJ2-2,-,TRBV5-1,once
CASSLGLGHEQFF,TGTGCCAGCAGCTTAGGTCTAGGCCATGAGCAGTTCTTC,TRBJ2-1,-,TRBV7-2,-